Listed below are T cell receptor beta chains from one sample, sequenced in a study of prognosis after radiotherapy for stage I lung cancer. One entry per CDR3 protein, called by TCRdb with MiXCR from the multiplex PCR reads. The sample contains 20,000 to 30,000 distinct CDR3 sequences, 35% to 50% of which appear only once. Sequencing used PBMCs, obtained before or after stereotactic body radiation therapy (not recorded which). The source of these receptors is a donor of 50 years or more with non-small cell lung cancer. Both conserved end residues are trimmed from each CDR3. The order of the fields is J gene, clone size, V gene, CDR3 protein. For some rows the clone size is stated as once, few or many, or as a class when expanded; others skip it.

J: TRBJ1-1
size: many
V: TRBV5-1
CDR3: ASSSTGGMNTEAF

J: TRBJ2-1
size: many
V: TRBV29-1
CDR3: SDFTGVGDNEQF

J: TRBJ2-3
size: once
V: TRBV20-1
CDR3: SATGTIGSTDTQY

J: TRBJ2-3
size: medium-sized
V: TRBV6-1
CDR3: ASSEVFARGTDTQY

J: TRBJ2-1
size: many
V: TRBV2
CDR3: AGRTSGGWYNEQF

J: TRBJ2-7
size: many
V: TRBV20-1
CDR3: SATSLAGGPGDEQY

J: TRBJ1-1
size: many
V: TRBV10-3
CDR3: AISESRDTGSGGDMRAF

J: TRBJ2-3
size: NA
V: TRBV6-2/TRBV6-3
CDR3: ASSYSWTEITDTQY

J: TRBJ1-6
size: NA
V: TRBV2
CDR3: ASRYLQNSPLH

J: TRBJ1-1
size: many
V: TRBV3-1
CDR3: ASSQGWGMGNTEAF

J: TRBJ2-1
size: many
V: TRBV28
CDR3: ASRSYNEQF

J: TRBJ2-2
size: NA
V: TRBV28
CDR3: ASSRRAGGPGELF

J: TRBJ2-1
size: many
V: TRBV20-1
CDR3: SAHGGWADEQF

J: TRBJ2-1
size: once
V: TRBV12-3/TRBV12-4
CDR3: ASSFVSYNEQF

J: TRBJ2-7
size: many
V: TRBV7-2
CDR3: ASSLVGTGSGQSSYEQY

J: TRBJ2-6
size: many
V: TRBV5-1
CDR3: ASSLAPGSGANVLT

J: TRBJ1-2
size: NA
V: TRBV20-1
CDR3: SARQTGAVVNYGYT

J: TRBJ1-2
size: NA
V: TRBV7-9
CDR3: ASSPGTGSSATGYT

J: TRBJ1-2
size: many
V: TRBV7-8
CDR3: ASSLNRDFYGYT

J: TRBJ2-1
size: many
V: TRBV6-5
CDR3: ASSHSGTSGYNEQF

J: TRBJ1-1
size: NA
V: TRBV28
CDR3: ASRGATEAF

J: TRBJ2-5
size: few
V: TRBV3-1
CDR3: ASSYRDRQETQY

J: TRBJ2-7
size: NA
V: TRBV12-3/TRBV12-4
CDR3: AISSGTVHYEQY

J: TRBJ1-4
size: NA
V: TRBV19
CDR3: ASSTAEISVNEKLF

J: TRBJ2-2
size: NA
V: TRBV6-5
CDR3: SSIYPGELF

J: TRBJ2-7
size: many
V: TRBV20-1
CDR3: SARQNRGYEQY

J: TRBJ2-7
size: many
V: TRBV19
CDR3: ASSVAGGAGYEQY

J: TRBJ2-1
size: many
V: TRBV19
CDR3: ASTRTTSNGNEQF

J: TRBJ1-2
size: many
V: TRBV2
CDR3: ASSDGSLADRGTGYT

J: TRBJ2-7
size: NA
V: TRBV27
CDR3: ASSLRGEGFYEQY

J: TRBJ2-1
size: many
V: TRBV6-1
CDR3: ASRSRVNEQF

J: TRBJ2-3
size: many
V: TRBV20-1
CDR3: SAPVGFSTDTQY

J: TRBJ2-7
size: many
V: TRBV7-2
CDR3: ASEPTSGILEQY

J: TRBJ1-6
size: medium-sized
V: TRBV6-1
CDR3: ASRDSNYNSPLH

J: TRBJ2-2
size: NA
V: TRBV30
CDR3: VWSVPGDLF

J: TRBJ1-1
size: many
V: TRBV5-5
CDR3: ASSLRRAGNTEAF

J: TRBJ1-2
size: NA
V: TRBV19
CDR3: ASSPRTGETNYGYT

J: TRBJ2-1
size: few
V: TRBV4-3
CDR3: ASSQVGASSYNEQF

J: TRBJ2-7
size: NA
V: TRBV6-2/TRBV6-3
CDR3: ASNVNSGYEQY

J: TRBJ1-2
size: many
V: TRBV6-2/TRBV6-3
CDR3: ASSSQGAAGYGYT

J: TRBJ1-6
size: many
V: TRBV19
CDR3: ASGEGGTSPLH

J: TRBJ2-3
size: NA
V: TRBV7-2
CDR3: ASSVEDTQY

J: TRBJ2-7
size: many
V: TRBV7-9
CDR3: ASSFTSGYEQY

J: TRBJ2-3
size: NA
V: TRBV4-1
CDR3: TSSRDRGVPDTQY

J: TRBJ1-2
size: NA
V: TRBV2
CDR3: ASSGTGAGYT

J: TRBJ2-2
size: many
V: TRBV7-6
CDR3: ASSSRKAGGAGELF

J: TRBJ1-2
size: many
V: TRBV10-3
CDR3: AIKEGDYGYT

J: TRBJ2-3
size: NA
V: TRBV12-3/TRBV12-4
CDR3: ASVEAGGSPDTQY

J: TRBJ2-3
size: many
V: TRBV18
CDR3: ASSPMEASTDTQY

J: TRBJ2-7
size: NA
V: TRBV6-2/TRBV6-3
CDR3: ASSKQDRTMQY

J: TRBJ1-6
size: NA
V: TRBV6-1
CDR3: ASSASPGQGPPLH

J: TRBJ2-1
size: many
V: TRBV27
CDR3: ASSLWNGNEQF

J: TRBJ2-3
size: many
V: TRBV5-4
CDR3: ASSYLTDTQY

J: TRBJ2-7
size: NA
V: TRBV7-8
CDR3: ASNPLGVSYEQY

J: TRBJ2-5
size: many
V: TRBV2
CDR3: ASRTGGGETQY

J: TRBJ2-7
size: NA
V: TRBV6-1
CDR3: ASSERDRSFSCEHY